The 14 T cell receptor beta chains reported below all come from one sample, sequenced in a study of blood T cell repertoires in COVID-19. This table comes from immunoSEQ multiplex PCR, and its TCRdb copy is limited to in-frame clones, with some not included. The sample lists about 77,000 clones; approximately 80% were seen once. The sequencing input was peripheral blood. The receptors originated from a woman aged 70-85 years with acute or convalescent COVID-19.

The gene calls are TRBV4-1 and TRBJ2-1; TRBD1 matches 8 bases. Germline values: CDR1 MGHRA, CDR2 YSYEKL. The CDR3 contains 15 residues. The junction had 1 base not matched to a gene; V was cut back by 1 base and J by 2 bases. The CDR3 is CASSQAGGPYNEQFF. Written as DNA, the CDR3 is TGCGCCAGCAGCCAAGCAGGGGGCCCCTACAATGAGCAGTTCTTC.

The chain is built from TRBV11-3 and TRBJ1-4, with 9 bases fitting TRBD1. Germline V gene data show CDR1 as SGHNT and CDR2 as YENEEA. J lost 4 bases, V lost 5 bases, and 5 bases had no gene match. The CDR3 sequence is 15 residues long. CDR3 DNA sequence: TGTGCCAGCAGCCCCGGGACAGGGATTAATGAAAAACTGTTTTTT. Its translation is CASSPGTGINEKLFF.

This clone was detected only once. This chain links TRBV27 with TRBJ2-7; D may be TRBD1 (6 bases). The V end lost 8 bases, the J end lost 3 bases, and 14 bases lay between the germline ends. CDR1 and CDR2 from the germline V gene are MNHEY and SMNVEV (reference sequence). The CDR3 consists of 13 residues. The CDR3 DNA sequence: TGTGCCAGCGGCCAGGGGAAGTTCTACGAGCAGTACTTC. Protein: CASGQGKFYEQYF.

This sequence joins TRBV9 and TRBJ2-3; 7 bases match TRBD2. The CDR3 totals 17 residues. J lost 0 bases, V lost 2 bases, and 9 bases had no gene match. Per germline, CDR1 SGDLS and CDR2 YYNGEE. The CDR3 nucleotides are TGTGCCAGCAGCGTGGGGGGGTCTACATCTAGCACAGATACGCAGTATTTT. This gives the protein CASSVGGSTSSTDTQYF.

This chain uses TRBV18 with TRBJ1-2, with 8 bases identical to TRBD1. Looked up from germline, CDR1 is KGHSH and CDR2 is LQKENI. Losses at the gene ends were 2 bases for V and 4 bases for J; bases not matched to a gene: 21. This CDR3 is 20 amino acids long. The CDR3 sequence: CASSPFDVTGVLNLAYGYTF. CDR3 sequence (DNA): TGTGCCAGCTCACCATTTGATGTGACAGGGGTTTTAAACTTAGCCTATGGCTACACCTTC.

The rearrangement uses TRBV5-4 and TRBJ1-1; D might be TRBD1 (5 bases). Trimming left V 2 bases short and J 2 bases short, with 10 bases between. The germline V gene encodes CDR1 SGHNT and CDR2 YYREEE (reference sequence). The CDR3 sequence is 14 residues long. The CDR3 loop reads CASSFPDRNTEAFF. CDR3 bases: TGTGCCAGCAGCTTCCCTGACAGAAACACTGAAGCTTTCTTT.

The chain recombines TRBV3-1 (or the pseudogene TRBV3-2) with TRBJ2-7; D perhaps matches TRBD2 (7 bases). This CDR3 contains 15 residues. Trimming left V 1 base short and J 4 bases short, with 14 bases between. The germline V gene has CDR1 LGHDT and CDR2 YNNKEL (reference sequence). CDR3 nucleotide sequence: TGTGCCAGCAGCCAAGGGGCCGGGGGGCCATACGAGCAGTACTTC. This gives the protein CASSQGAGGPYEQYF.

The genes are TRBV4-2 and TRBJ2-2, with 9 bases matching TRBD1. V shed 1 base, J shed 0 bases, and the junction held 3 bases outside the gene matches. This CDR3 is built from 17 residues. The germline CDR1 and CDR2 sequences are LGHNA and YNFKEQ. The CDR3 region is CASSQGGQGANTGELFF. In DNA, the CDR3 is TGTGCCAGCAGCCAAGGGGGACAGGGTGCGAACACCGGGGAGCTGTTTTTT.

The chain recombines TRBV6-1 with TRBJ2-7, with 7 bases lining up with TRBD1. CDR3 length: 14 amino acids. The germline gives CDR1 MNHNS, CDR2 SASEGT. The junction had 2 bases not matched to a gene; V was cut back by 3 bases and J by 0 bases. The CDR3 region is CASSEGTASYEQYF. CDR3 in DNA: TGTGCCAGCAGTGAGGGGACAGCCTCCTACGAGCAGTACTTC.

This clone appeared once. The gene calls are TRBV11-3 and TRBJ1-1; weak D call: TRBD1 (5 bases). The CDR3 runs to 14 residues. The V gene's germline CDR1 is SGHNT and CDR2 YENEEA. With 8 bases removed from V and 7 bases from J, the gap between germline ends came to 20 bases. The chain's CDR3 is CASGRGDSVIEAFF. The CDR3 DNA follows: TGTGCCAGCGGCCGGGGGGACTCCGTAATTGAAGCTTTCTTT.

The DNA of the CDR3 is TGTGCCAGCAGTTTCGGACAGGGGTTGTATCAGCCCCAGCATTTT. Its protein is CASSFGQGLYQPQHF. This chain connects TRBV6-6 to TRBJ1-5; TRBD1 aligns across 9 bases. The CDR3 runs to 15 residues. V lost 4 bases to trimming and J lost 5 bases; unmatched junction nucleotides: 6. From germline, CDR1 is MNHNY and CDR2 SVGAGI (reference sequence).

V and J are TRBV11-2 and TRBJ2-1; 8 positions match TRBD2. From germline, CDR1 is SGHAT and CDR2 FQNNGV. Losses at the gene ends were 5 bases for V and 8 bases for J; bases not matched to a gene: 11. CDR3 length: 15 amino acids. The CDR3 DNA reads as TGTGCCAGCAGCCAGTCGATAGCGGGGATCCATGAGCAGTTCTTC. It translates to CASSQSIAGIHEQFF. The complete variable domain, with remaining parts taken from reference TRBV11-2 and TRBJ2-1, reads EAGVAQSPRYKIIEKRQSVAFWCNPISGHATLYWYQQILGQGPKLLIQFQNNGVVDDSQLPKDRFSAERLKGVDSTLKIQPAKLEDSAVYLCASSQSIAGIHEQFFGPGTRLTVL.

This clone turned up a few times. V gene TRBV9 combines with J gene TRBJ2-1, with 9 bases matching TRBD2. The CDR3 contains 15 residues. CDR1 is SGDLS and CDR2 is YYNGEE in the germline V gene. The V gene end was trimmed by 3 bases and the J gene end by 8 bases; junction bases not matched to a gene: 9. For the CDR3, the DNA is TGTGCCAGCAGCGGTCGCGGGGGGGCGGGGGATGAGCAGTTCTTC. This sequence encodes CASSGRGGAGDEQFF.

The chain employs TRBV5-1 and TRBJ1-1; 7 bases line up with TRBD1. The CDR3 sequence is 17 residues long. Germline lookup yields CDR1 SGHRS and CDR2 YFSETQ. With V trimmed by 0 bases and J by 2 bases, 10 bases remained unmatched. CDR3 in amino acids: CASSLVGGQRENTEAFF. The CDR3 DNA sequence: TGCGCCAGCAGCTTGGTAGGGGGACAGAGGGAAAACACTGAAGCTTTCTTT. The variable domain in full, with the rest retrieved from reference TRBV5-1 and TRBJ1-1, is KAGVTQTPRYLIKTRGQQVTLSCSPISGHRSVSWYQQTPGQGLQFLFEYFSETQRNKGNFPGRFSGRQFSNSRSEMNVSTLELGDSALYLCASSLVGGQRENTEAFFGQGTRLTVV.